These 26 T cell receptor beta chains were all obtained from the same sample, sequenced in a study of control samples from healthy donors and cancer patients. Using immunoSEQ multiplex PCR, the repertoire was profiled, and TCRdb retains in-frame clones only, with some absent. The sample comprises about 80,000 clones, around nine tenths of which are singletons, and roughly 6% rests with the top ten. The specimen sequenced was blood. The receptors shown here come from a man aged 45 to 65 in good health.

This clone has a single count. At one boundary the junction diverges from the germline segment, which might be a read error. This chain connects TRBV6-6 to TRBJ1-5, with TRBD1 matching over 7 bases. In germline, CDR1 is MNHNY, CDR2 SVGAGI (reference sequence). There are 15 residues in the CDR3. CDR3 in amino acids: CASSYSARGNQPQHF. The CDR3 DNA follows: TGTGCCAGCAGTTACTCGGCCAGGGGGAATCAACCCCAGCATTTT.

In regard to this clone: Other nucleotide sequences from this sample produce the same CDR3. CDR3 residues: CSVAGGSRETQYF. The CDR3 nucleotides read TGCAGCGTTGCGGGGGGCTCTCGTGAGACCCAGTACTTC. V gene TRBV29-1 combines with J gene TRBJ2-5; possible D gene TRBD2, 7 bases. Germline-derived CDR1 and CDR2 are SQVTM and ANQGSEA. V lost 4 bases to trimming and J lost 5 bases, with 14 bases between them. The CDR3 consists of 13 residues.

This rearrangement joins TRBV10-3 to TRBJ1-1; 9 nucleotides agree with TRBD1. Germline loops: CDR1 ENHRY, CDR2 SYGVKD. This CDR3 spans 18 amino acids. V gave up 4 bases and J gave up 0 bases; unmatched junction bases: 12. The DNA of the CDR3 is TGTGCCATCAGTGCCTACCGGACAGGGGTTCTCATGAACACTGAAGCTTTCTTT. This encodes CAISAYRTGVLMNTEAFF.

V gene TRBV6-5 combines with J gene TRBJ1-2; weak D call: TRBD1 (6 bases). The CDR3 is 12 residues long. V was cut by 8 bases and J by 6 bases, with 13 bases left in between. The germline CDR1 and CDR2 sequences are MNHEY and SVGAGI. DNA of the CDR3: TGTGCCAGCGGGGACACCGGTGATGGCTACACCTTC. It specifies CASGDTGDGYTF.

The V gene is TRBV6-5, the J gene TRBJ2-7, with 7 bases identical to TRBD2. The CDR3 totals 14 residues. Germline assignment: CDR1 MNHEY and CDR2 SVGAGI. V shed 6 bases, J shed 5 bases, and the junction held 10 bases outside the gene matches. CDR3 sequence (DNA): TGTGCCAGCAGCCCCGGGGGGTTACCGGACGAGCAGTACTTC. It codes for CASSPGGLPDEQYF.

The chain couples TRBV11-2 to TRBJ2-2; tentatively, D is TRBD1 or TRBD2 (5 bases each). The germline V and J ends were trimmed by 5 bases and 2 bases, with 12 bases remaining between them. This CDR3 spans 15 amino acids. CDR1 and CDR2 (germline): SGHAT, FQNNGV. The CDR3 sequence is CASSPGTFNTGELFF. The CDR3 DNA sequence: TGTGCCAGCAGCCCCGGGACCTTTAACACCGGGGAGCTGTTTTTT.

The rearrangement uses TRBV7-9 and TRBJ1-3; D not resolved. Germline V lookup: CDR1 SEHNR, CDR2 FQNEAQ (reference sequence). The CDR3 covers 14 residues. V was clipped by 4 bases and J by 6 bases, with 13 bases between them. The CDR3 region has the DNA TGTGCCAGCAGCTCCGCCAGGCTGGAAAACACCATATATTTT. Translation: CASSSARLENTIYF.

This clone was recorded a few times. The genes are TRBV6-5 and TRBJ1-6; D ambiguous. The V gene lost 6 bases and the J gene lost 5 bases, with 5 bases spanning the gap. In germline, CDR1 is MNHEY, CDR2 SVGAGI. This CDR3 comprises 12 residues. The CDR3 loop reads CASRENNSPLHF. CDR3 sequence (DNA): TGTGCCAGCAGGGAGAATAATTCACCCCTCCACTTT.

The CDR3 DNA is TGTGCCAGCAGCTTAGTCCAAACACGTACAGATACGCAGTATTTT. As protein: CASSLVQTRTDTQYF. The rearrangement joins TRBV7-9 to TRBJ2-3, with unresolved D. Germline V gene sequence: CDR1 SEHNR, CDR2 FQNEAQ (reference sequence). This CDR3 contains 15 residues. V lost 1 base and J 3 bases, leaving 11 bases between the germline ends.

The J gene is TRBJ2-4, the V gene TRBV11-3, with D perhaps matching TRBD1 (5 bases). V shed 5 bases and J shed 0 bases, with 14 bases lying between them. This CDR3 is 16 amino acids long. Germline CDR1 is SGHNT and CDR2 is YENEEA. CDR3 loop: CASSPPNRIAKNIQYF. The CDR3, as DNA: TGTGCCAGCAGCCCCCCCAACAGGATAGCCAAAAACATTCAGTACTTC.

The V call is TRBV7-7, the J call TRBJ2-1; 9 nucleotides align to TRBD2. This CDR3 spans 17 amino acids. The V and J ends lost 5 bases and 9 bases, in that order; junction bases with no gene match: 17. CDR1 SSHAT and CDR2 FNYEAQ come from the germline V gene (reference sequence). CDR3 sequence (DNA): TGTGCCAGCAGCCGTCTGCCGCGGGGGGGCCATCGAGGTGAGCAGTTCTTC. Encoded protein: CASSRLPRGGHRGEQFF.

This sequence joins TRBV25-1 and TRBJ1-3, with TRBD1 as a possible D gene (5 bases). Trimming stripped 3 bases from V and 12 bases from J, with 18 bases between. The CDR3 is made up of 14 amino acids. CDR1 is MGHDK, CDR2 SYGVNS, per germline. The CDR3 protein is CASSEAGLRGVIYF. Here the CDR3 DNA reads TGTGCCAGCAGTGAGGCGGGCCTACGAGGGGTCATATATTTT.

This sequence joins TRBV2 and TRBJ1-1; no clear D. CDR1 is SNHLY and CDR2 is FYNNEI in the germline V gene. V was cut by 5 bases and J by 8 bases, with 9 bases left in between. The CDR3 length is 11 residues. The CDR3 sequence is CASSKNREAFF. CDR3 sequence (DNA): TGTGCCAGCAGTAAGAATAGGGAAGCTTTCTTT.

This clone was seen a single time. The genes are TRBV19 and TRBJ2-7, with 10 bases that match TRBD1. The J segment lost 2 bases and the V segment lost 4 bases, leaving 5 bases of the junction unmatched. CDR3 length equals 15 residues. Germline CDR1 reads LNHDA; CDR2 reads SQIVND (reference sequence). CDR3 protein: CASSTGTGATYEQYF. In nucleotides, the CDR3 is TGTGCCAGTAGTACTGGGACAGGGGCAACCTACGAGCAGTACTTC.

V is TRBV30 and J is TRBJ1-2; D not resolved. CDR3 length equals 13 residues. The V end was cut by 0 bases, the J end by 4 bases, with 9 bases between. Germline V gives CDR1 GTSNPN, CDR2 SVGIG (reference sequence). CDR3 region: CAWSVQQSYGYTF. The CDR3 coding sequence is TGTGCCTGGAGTGTACAACAAAGCTATGGCTACACCTTC.

This clone is a singleton in its sample. The V and J genes are TRBV5-1 and TRBJ2-7, with a weak D call TRBD1 (6 bases). Looked up from germline, CDR1 is SGHRS and CDR2 is YFSETQ. Deletions cut 1 base from V and 6 bases from J, with 14 bases between. This CDR3 has 14 amino acids. CDR3 in amino acids: CASSLPGVEREQYF. The CDR3, as DNA: TGCGCCAGCAGCTTGCCAGGGGTTGAACGCGAGCAGTACTTC.

V and J are TRBV6-5 and TRBJ1-5, with D tentatively TRBD1 (6 bases). The CDR3 has 15 amino acids. CDR1 and CDR2 (germline): MNHEY, SVGAGI. V was trimmed by 7 bases and J by 7 bases, leaving 20 bases between them. CDR3 sequence (DNA): TGTGCCAGCACGTTTCAAGGGGGGCAAGCGCAGCCCCAGCATTTT. This encodes CASTFQGGQAQPQHF.

The genes are TRBV7-3 and TRBJ2-3; possibly TRBD2 for D (7 bases). The CDR3 totals 12 residues. Germline V gene data show CDR1 as SGHTA and CDR2 as FQGTGA. V lost 5 bases and J lost 6, with 9 bases in between. Here the CDR3 reads CASSRGADTQYF. CDR3 nucleotide sequence: TGTGCCAGCAGCCGGGGGGCGGATACGCAGTATTTT.

The rearrangement joins TRBV2 to TRBJ1-2; no firm D call. The V gene lost 6 bases and the J gene lost 4 bases, with 15 bases spanning the gap. CDR1 SNHLY and CDR2 FYNNEI come from the germline V gene. This CDR3 is 14 amino acids long. Written as DNA, the CDR3 is TGTGCCAGCAGAGCCGGGCTACGTCCCTATGGCTACACCTTC. This codes for CASRAGLRPYGYTF.

The chain employs TRBV29-1 and TRBJ2-1; D is unresolved. The CDR3 has 12 residues. CDR1 and CDR2 (germline): SQVTM, ANQGSEA. The ends were cut back, 3 bases at V and 6 bases at J, with 9 bases in the middle. The CDR3 DNA reads as TGCAGCGTTGATCTCGTGGGCAATGAGCAGTTCTTC. Translation: CSVDLVGNEQFF.

The CDR3 region has the DNA TGTGCCGGGCGCGCGGGGGGGACAGATACGCAGTATTTT. Its protein product is CAGRAGGTDTQYF. V and J are TRBV7-9 and TRBJ2-3; 9 nucleotides line up with TRBD2. The CDR3 totals 13 residues. Trimming at V came to 11 bases and at J to 3 bases, leaving 6 bases not matched to a gene. Germline CDR1 reads SEHNR; CDR2 reads FQNEAQ (reference sequence).

The chain is built from TRBV30 and TRBJ2-5; no reliable D call. The CDR3 contains 14 residues. Germline CDR1 GTSNPN, CDR2 SVGIG (reference sequence). V gave up 1 base and J gave up 4 bases, with 13 bases separating them. The CDR3 nucleotides are TGTGCCTGGAGTGGCGGACGGAGTTTAGAGACCCAGTACTTC. The encoded protein is CAWSGGRSLETQYF.

V is TRBV7-8 and J is TRBJ2-7, with 8 bases aligning to TRBD1. V was clipped by 11 bases and J by 5 bases; unmatched bases: 14. Looked up from germline, CDR1 is SGHVS and CDR2 is FQNEAQ. The CDR3 is 14 amino acids. The CDR3 region is CACGGQGSSNEQYF. The CDR3, as DNA: TGTGCCTGTGGCGGACAGGGAAGTAGTAACGAGCAGTACTTC.

V is TRBV3-1 (or the pseudogene TRBV3-2) and J is TRBJ2-2, with 8 bases matching TRBD1. The CDR3 is 15 residues long. The V gene's germline CDR1 is LGHDT and CDR2 YNNKEL (reference sequence). The junction had 8 bases not matched to a gene; V was cut back by 4 bases and J by 7 bases. CDR3 sequence: CASSPRQGYRGELFF. In nucleotides, the CDR3 is TGTGCCAGCAGCCCCCGACAGGGGTATCGCGGGGAGCTGTTTTTT.

The chain recombines TRBV7-9 with TRBJ2-3; D gene ambiguous. The CDR3 sequence is 15 residues long. V shed 5 bases and J shed 2 bases, with 14 bases lying between them. Germline V gene lookup returns CDR1 SEHNR and CDR2 FQNEAQ (reference sequence). CDR3 protein: CASSPRTLSTDTQYF. The DNA of the CDR3 is TGTGCCAGCAGCCCCCGGACCCTATCCACAGATACGCAGTATTTT. The full variable domain, completed using reference TRBV7-9 and TRBJ2-3, is DTGVSQNPRHKITKRGQNVTFRCDPISEHNRLYWYRQTLGQGPEFLTYFQNEAQLEKSRLLSDRFSAERPKGSFSTLEIQRTEQGDSAMYLCASSPRTLSTDTQYFGPGTRLTVL.

The V call is TRBV6-1, the J call TRBJ1-2; the D is unclear. The CDR3 runs 11 residues. V was cut by 1 base and J by 3 bases, with 0 bases left in between. Germline V gene sequence: CDR1 MNHNS, CDR2 SASEGT. CDR3 coding DNA: TGTGCCAGCAGTGAAGACTATGGCTACACCTTC. Protein: CASSEDYGYTF.